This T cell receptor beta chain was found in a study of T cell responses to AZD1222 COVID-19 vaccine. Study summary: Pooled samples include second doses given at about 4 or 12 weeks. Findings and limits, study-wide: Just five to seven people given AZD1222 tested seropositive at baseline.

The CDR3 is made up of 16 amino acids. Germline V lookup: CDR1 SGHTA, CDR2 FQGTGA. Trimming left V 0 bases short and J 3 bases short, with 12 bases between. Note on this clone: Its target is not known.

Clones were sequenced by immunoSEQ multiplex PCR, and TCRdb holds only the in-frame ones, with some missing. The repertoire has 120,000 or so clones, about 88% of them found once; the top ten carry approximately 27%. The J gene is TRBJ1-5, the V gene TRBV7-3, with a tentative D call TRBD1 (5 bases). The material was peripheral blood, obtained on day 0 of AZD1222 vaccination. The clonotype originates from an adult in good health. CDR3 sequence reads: CASSLTRGPYNQPQHF. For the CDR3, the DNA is TGTGCCAGCAGCTTAACGAGGGGTCCATACAATCAGCCCCAGCATTTT.